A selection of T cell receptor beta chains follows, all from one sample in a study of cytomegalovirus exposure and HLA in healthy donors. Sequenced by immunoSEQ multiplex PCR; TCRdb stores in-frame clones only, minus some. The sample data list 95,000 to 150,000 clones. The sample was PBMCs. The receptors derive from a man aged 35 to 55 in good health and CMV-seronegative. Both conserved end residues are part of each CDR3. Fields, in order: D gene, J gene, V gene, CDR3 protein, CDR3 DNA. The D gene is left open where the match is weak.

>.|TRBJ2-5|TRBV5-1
CASSLALETQYF
TGCGCCAGCAGCTTGGCTCTCGAGACCCAGTACTTC
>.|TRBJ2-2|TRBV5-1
CASTRESAGELFF
TGCGCCAGCACCAGGGAATCCGCCGGGGAGCTGTTTTTT
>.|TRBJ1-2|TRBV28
CASRTGGSYGYTF
TGTGCCAGCAGAACTGGGGGGTCCTATGGCTACACCTTC
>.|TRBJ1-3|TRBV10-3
CAISVGQSFSSGNTIYF
TGTGCCATCAGTGTGGGGCAGTCCTTTAGCTCTGGAAACACCATATATTTT
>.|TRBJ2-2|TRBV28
CASSYLVFSTGELFF
TGTGCCAGCAGCTACCTGGTTTTTTCCACCGGGGAGCTGTTTTTT
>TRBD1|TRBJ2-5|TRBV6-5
CASRTGVSETQYF
TGTGCCAGCAGGACAGGGGTTTCAGAGACCCAGTACTTC
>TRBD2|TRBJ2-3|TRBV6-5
CASSFGLAGWEDTQYF
TGTGCCAGCAGTTTCGGACTAGCGGGTTGGGAAGATACGCAGTATTTT
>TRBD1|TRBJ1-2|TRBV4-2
CASSQGQGEDYGYTF
TGTGCCAGCAGCCAAGGACAGGGAGAGGACTATGGCTACACCTTC
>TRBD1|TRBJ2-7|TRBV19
CASSSGQGYEQYF
TGTGCCAGTAGTTCGGGACAGGGGTACGAGCAGTACTTC
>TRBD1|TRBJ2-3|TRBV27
CASSQGQGLDTQYF
TGTGCCAGCAGTCAAGGACAGGGTTTGGATACGCAGTATTTT
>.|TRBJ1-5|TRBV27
CASSSPAGQPQHF
TGTGCCAGCAGTTCCCCGGCGGGCCAGCCCCAGCATTTT
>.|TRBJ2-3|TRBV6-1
CASSETGKADTQYF
TGTGCCAGCAGTGAAACAGGGAAGGCAGATACGCAGTATTTT
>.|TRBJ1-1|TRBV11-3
CASSFGGQDVEAFF
TGTGCCAGCAGCTTCGGAGGCCAGGATGTTGAAGCTTTCTTT
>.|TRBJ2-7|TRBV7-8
CASSLMGPGEQYF
TGTGCCAGCAGCTTAATGGGTCCCGGGGAGCAGTACTTC
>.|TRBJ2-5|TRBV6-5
CASSYDRLGTQYF
TGTGCCAGCAGTTACGACAGGTTGGGGACCCAGTACTTC
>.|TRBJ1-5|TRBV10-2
CASSEAKNQPQHF
TGCGCCAGCAGTGAGGCGAAGAATCAGCCCCAGCATTTT
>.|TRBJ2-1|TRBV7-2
CASSFSGGDEQFF
TGTGCCAGCAGCTTTAGCGGTGGGGATGAGCAGTTCTTC
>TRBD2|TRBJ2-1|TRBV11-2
CASRVGGPSGRNNEQFF
TGTGCCAGCAGGGTCGGGGGGCCTAGCGGGAGGAACAATGAGCAGTTCTTC
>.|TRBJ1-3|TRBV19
CASSIDSSGNTIYF
TGTGCCAGTAGTATTGACAGCTCTGGAAACACCATATATTTT
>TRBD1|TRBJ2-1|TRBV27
CASSSSGTGYGEQFF
TGTGCCAGCAGTTCCTCCGGGACAGGGTACGGCGAGCAGTTCTTC
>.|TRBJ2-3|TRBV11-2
CASSSGQYADTQYF
TGTGCCAGCAGCTCTGGACAGTACGCGGATACGCAGTATTTT
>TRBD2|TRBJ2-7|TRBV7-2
CASRPQGLAGGEQYF
TGTGCCAGCCGGCCTCAGGGACTAGCGGGAGGGGAGCAGTACTTC
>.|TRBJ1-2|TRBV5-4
CASSLDSNYGYTF
TGTGCCAGCAGCCTGGACAGTAACTATGGCTACACCTTC
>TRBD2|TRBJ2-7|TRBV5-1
CASSLGTSGYEQYF
TGCGCCAGCAGCTTGGGGACTAGCGGGTACGAGCAGTACTTC
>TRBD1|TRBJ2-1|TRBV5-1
CASVPGGQGYNEQFF
TGCGCCTCCGTCCCGGGGGGACAGGGCTACAATGAGCAGTTCTTC
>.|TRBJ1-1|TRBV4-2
CASSPSSRVYPEAFF
TGTGCCAGCAGCCCTTCGTCACGGGTGTATCCTGAAGCTTTCTTT
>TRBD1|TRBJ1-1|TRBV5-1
CASSSNQQGRTEAFF
TGCGCCAGCAGCTCGAATCAACAGGGGAGGACTGAAGCTTTCTTT
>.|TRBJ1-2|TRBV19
CASSPLQVYPQSRYGYTF
TGTGCCAGTAGCCCATTGCAGGTTTACCCCCAATCCCGTTATGGCTACACCTTC
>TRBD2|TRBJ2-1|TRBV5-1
CASSSGLAGRSEQFF
TGCGCCAGCAGCAGTGGACTAGCGGGAAGGAGTGAGCAGTTCTTC
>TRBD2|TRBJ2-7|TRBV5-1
CASSLRPAGTSGRGSYEQYF
TGCGCCAGCAGCTTACGCCCCGCCGGGACTAGCGGGAGGGGATCCTACGAGCAGTACTTC
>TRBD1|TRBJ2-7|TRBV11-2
CASNLGQGPYEQYF
TGTGCCAGCAACCTCGGACAGGGCCCCTACGAGCAGTACTTC
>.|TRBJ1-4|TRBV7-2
CASSQSNRLNEKLFF
TGTGCCAGCAGCCAGTCTAACAGGCTTAATGAAAAACTGTTTTTT
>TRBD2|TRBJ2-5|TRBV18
CASSPNLAGKTQYF
TGTGCCAGCTCACCAAATCTAGCGGGAAAGACCCAGTACTTC
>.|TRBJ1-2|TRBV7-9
CASSLGAGNYGYTF
TGTGCCAGCAGCTTAGGGGCAGGGAACTATGGCTACACCTTC
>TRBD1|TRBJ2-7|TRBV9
CASSKGTGGDYEQYF
TGTGCCAGCAGCAAAGGGACAGGGGGTGACTACGAGCAGTACTTC
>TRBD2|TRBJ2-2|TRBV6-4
CASSGLAGSTGELFF
TGTGCCAGCAGTGGACTAGCGGGAAGCACCGGGGAGCTGTTTTTT
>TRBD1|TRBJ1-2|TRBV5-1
CASSLTGGFYGYTF
TGCGCCAGCAGCTTGACAGGGGGCTTCTATGGCTACACCTTC
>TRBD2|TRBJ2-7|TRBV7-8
CASSPSQKSGRQVREQYF
TGTGCCAGCAGCCCCTCTCAGAAGAGCGGGAGACAGGTGCGGGAGCAGTACTTC
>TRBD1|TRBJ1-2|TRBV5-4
CASSEPTGGGGYTF
TGTGCCAGCAGCGAGCCGACAGGGGGCGGCGGCTACACCTTC
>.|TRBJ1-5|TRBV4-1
CASSQAGSNQPQHF
TGCGCCAGCAGCCAAGCCGGGAGCAATCAGCCCCAGCATTTT
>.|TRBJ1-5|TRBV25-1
CASSESGQNNQPQHF
TGTGCCAGCAGTGAATCAGGACAGAACAATCAGCCCCAGCATTTT
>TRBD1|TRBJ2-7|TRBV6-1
CASSLGGLYEQYF
TGTGCCAGCAGTCTAGGGGGCCTCTACGAGCAGTACTTC
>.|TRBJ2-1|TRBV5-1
CASSSDSTYNEQFF
TGCGCCAGCAGCTCTGACAGCACCTACAATGAGCAGTTCTTC
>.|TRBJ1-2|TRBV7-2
CASSTSTDSYGYTF
TGTGCCAGCAGCACTTCGACAGACTCCTATGGCTACACCTTC
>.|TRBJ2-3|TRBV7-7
CASSLLPGLDTQYF
TGTGCTAGCAGCTTATTGCCGGGTTTGGATACGCAGTATTTT
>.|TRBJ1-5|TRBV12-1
CASSVKGTPFGNQPQHF
TGTGCCAGCAGCGTGAAAGGGACACCCTTCGGGAATCAGCCCCAGCATTTT
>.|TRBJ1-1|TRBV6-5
CASSRYRAMNTEAFF
TGTGCCAGCAGCCGTTACAGGGCCATGAACACTGAAGCTTTCTTT